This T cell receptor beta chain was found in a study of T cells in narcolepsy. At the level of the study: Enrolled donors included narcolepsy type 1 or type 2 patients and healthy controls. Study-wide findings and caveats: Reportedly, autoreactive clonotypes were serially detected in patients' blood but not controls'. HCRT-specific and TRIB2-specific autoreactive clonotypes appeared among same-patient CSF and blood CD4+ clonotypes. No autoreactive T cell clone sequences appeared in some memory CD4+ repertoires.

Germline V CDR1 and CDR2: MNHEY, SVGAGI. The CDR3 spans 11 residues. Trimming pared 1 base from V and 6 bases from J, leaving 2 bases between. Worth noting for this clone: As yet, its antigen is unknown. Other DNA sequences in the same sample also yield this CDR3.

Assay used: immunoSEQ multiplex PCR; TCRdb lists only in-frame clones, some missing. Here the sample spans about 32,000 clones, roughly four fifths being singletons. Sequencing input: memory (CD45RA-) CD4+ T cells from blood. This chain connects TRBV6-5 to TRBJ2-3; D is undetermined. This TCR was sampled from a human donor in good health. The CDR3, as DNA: TGTGCCAGCAGTTACTTTGATACGCAGTATTTT. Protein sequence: CASSYFDTQYF.